Following are 18 T cell receptor beta chains from one sample sequenced in a study of T-cell reconstitution after alpha-beta-depleted transplantation in children. As it was prepared, the TCRbeta library received unique molecular identifiers. TCRdb re-analysed the PCR reads in MiXCR, keeping a single row per CDR3 protein. The sample lists about 400,000 distinct CDR3 sequences; roughly 20% were seen once. This sample comprised PBMCs from the stem cell graft donor, obtained from the stem cell graft. All receptors come from a human donor who donated a stem cell graft to a child with acute myeloid leukemia.

The sample holds many counts of this clonotype. The V gene is TRBV28, the J gene TRBJ2-7; TRBD2 agrees at 7 bases. J gave up 2 bases and V 4 bases, and 5 bases lay outside the gene matches. The V gene's germline CDR1 is MDHEN and CDR2 SYDVKM. This CDR3 region has 14 residues. CDR3 DNA sequence: TGTGCCAGCAGTTACGTGACTAGCCCCTACGAGCAGTACTTC. Amino acids: CASSYVTSPYEQYF.

This clonotype was picked up a small number of times. This chain uses TRBV5-6 with TRBJ2-7; 10 bases align to TRBD2. The V segment lost 3 bases and the J segment 2 bases; nucleotides outside the gene matches: 11. Germline V gene data show CDR1 as SGHDT and CDR2 as YYEEEE. CDR3 length: 17 amino acids. The CDR3 sequence is CASSSSSGRGWAYEQYF. The DNA for the CDR3 is TGTGCCAGCAGCTCATCTAGCGGGAGAGGGTGGGCCTACGAGCAGTACTTC. The complete variable domain, with remaining parts taken from reference TRBV5-6 and TRBJ2-7, reads DAGVTQSPTHLIKTRGQQVTLRCSPKSGHDTVSWYQQALGQGPQFIFQYYEEEERQRGNFPDRFSGHQFPNYSSELNVNALLLGDSALYLCASSSSSGRGWAYEQYFGPGTRLTVT.

The chain couples TRBV29-1 to TRBJ2-3, with D perhaps matching TRBD2 (6 bases). This CDR3 has 15 residues. Germline loops: CDR1 SQVTM, CDR2 ANQGSEA. V was cut by 3 bases and J by 2 bases, with 15 bases left in between. The CDR3 sequence is CSVDGSGGLTDTQYF. In DNA form, the CDR3 reads TGCAGCGTTGATGGTAGCGGAGGTCTCACAGATACGCAGTATTTT.

The sample holds many counts of this clonotype. This chain uses TRBV15 with TRBJ2-1; D is ambiguous. This CDR3 has 13 residues. Germline lookup yields CDR1 LNHNV and CDR2 YYDKDF (reference sequence). V lost 1 base, J lost 7 bases, and 8 bases lay in between. Here the CDR3 reads CATSRVRENEQFF. In DNA form, the CDR3 reads TGTGCCACCAGCAGAGTTAGAGAGAATGAGCAGTTCTTC.

The rearrangement links TRBV12-3 or TRBV12-4 to TRBJ2-1; either TRBD1 or TRBD2 may fit D (6 bases each). Deletions cut 5 bases from V and 5 bases from J, with 13 bases between. This CDR3 is 14 amino acids long. The CDR3 nucleotides read TGTGCCAGCAGTCCCCCCGGGGGCCACAATGAGCAGTTCTTC. Amino acids: CASSPPGGHNEQFF.

CDR3 in DNA: TGCGCCAGCAGCTTGGTCTTGGTTTCCACCGGGGAGCTGTTTTTT. It encodes CASSLVLVSTGELFF. The rearrangement uses TRBV5-1 and TRBJ2-2, with D uncertain. CDR3 length equals 15 residues. Trimming left V 0 bases short and J 4 bases short, with 10 bases between. CDR1 is SGHRS, CDR2 YFSETQ, per germline.

There are a few counts of this clonotype. The chain uses TRBV12-3 or TRBV12-4 and TRBJ2-7, with 9 nucleotides matching TRBD2. CDR3 length equals 14 residues. The junction had 8 bases not matched to a gene; V was cut back by 3 bases and J by 8 bases. The CDR3 DNA reads TGTGCCAGCAGTTTGGGGGCTAGCGGGGTGCAGCAGTACTTC. Encoded protein: CASSLGASGVQQYF.

V gene TRBV28 combines with J gene TRBJ2-5, with 8 bases aligning to TRBD2. CDR1 MDHEN and CDR2 SYDVKM come from the germline V gene. CDR3 length: 14 residues. V gave up 2 bases and J gave up 10 bases; unmatched junction bases: 9. The CDR3 bases are TGTGCCAGCAGTTTAGCGGTTAGCGGGAAAGGCCAGTACTTC. Protein sequence: CASSLAVSGKGQYF.

The CDR3 reads CASSSREGHNEQFF. CDR3 sequence (DNA): TGTGCCAGCAGTTCACGAGAGGGTCACAATGAGCAGTTCTTC. The rearrangement links TRBV6-5 to TRBJ2-1, with D possibly being TRBD2 (5 bases). Germline CDR1 is MNHEY and CDR2 is SVGAGI. This CDR3 has 14 amino acids. Trimming removed 4 bases at V and 5 bases at J, with 12 bases between.

CDR3 loop: CASSQTSGRAYNEQFF. Written as DNA, the CDR3 is TGTGCCAGCAGCCAAACTAGCGGGAGGGCCTACAATGAGCAGTTCTTC. The rearrangement joins TRBV4-2 to TRBJ2-1; TRBD2 matches at 13 bases. Germline CDR1 is LGHNA and CDR2 is YNFKEQ. J gave up 2 bases and V 2 bases, and 0 bases lay outside the gene matches. The CDR3 totals 16 residues.

This rearrangement joins TRBV5-1 to TRBJ2-5; D is uncertain. Trimming pared 0 bases from V and 4 bases from J, leaving 7 bases between. This CDR3 is built from 13 residues. The germline CDR1 and CDR2 sequences are SGHRS and YFSETQ. The CDR3 spells CASSLELVETQYF. The CDR3 DNA reads TGCGCCAGCAGCTTGGAACTCGTAGAGACCCAGTACTTC.

V and J are TRBV24-1 and TRBJ2-3; 9 bases agree with TRBD1. V lost 3 bases to trimming and J lost 6 bases; unmatched junction nucleotides: 6. Germline-derived CDR1 and CDR2 are KGHDR and SFDVKD. The CDR3 contains 15 residues. The CDR3 here is CATSDATGGMDTQYF. The CDR3 region has the DNA TGTGCCACCAGTGATGCTACAGGGGGCATGGATACGCAGTATTTT.

This clonotype was counted a single time. This sequence joins TRBV5-1 and TRBJ2-5; either TRBD1 or TRBD2 may fit D (5 bases each). The CDR3 has 17 residues. Trimming cost V 2 bases and J 4 bases, with 21 bases left between them. From germline, CDR1 is SGHRS and CDR2 YFSETQ. CDR3 sequence (DNA): TGCGCCAGCAGCTTCAACCTCCCTGGTGGGGGACGAGAGACCCAGTACTTC. This encodes CASSFNLPGGGRETQYF.

The sample holds a few counts of this clonotype. CDR3 sequence (DNA): TGTGCCAGCAGCTCCCGACCAGAGACCCAGTACTTC. It yields the protein CASSSRPETQYF. The gene calls are TRBV7-9 and TRBJ2-5; D is undetermined. CDR1 is SEHNR, CDR2 FQNEAQ, per germline (reference sequence). The CDR3 consists of 12 residues. V gave up 4 bases and J gave up 4 bases, with 7 bases separating them. The full variable domain, with the rest looked up from reference TRBV7-9 and TRBJ2-5, is DTGVSQNPRHKITKRGQNVTFRCDPISEHNRLYWYRQTLGQGPEFLTYFQNEAQLEKSRLLSDRFSAERPKGSFSTLEIQRTEQGDSAMYLCASSSRPETQYFGPGTRLLVL.

This clonotype was counted a few times. The genes are TRBV29-1 and TRBJ2-7; 7 positions match TRBD2. This CDR3 comprises 13 residues. V dropped 4 bases and J dropped 2; count of bases not matched to a gene: 5. Germline V lookup: CDR1 SQVTM, CDR2 ANQGSEA. CDR3 nucleotides: TGCAGCGTTGGGTCTAGCGGAGCCTACGAGCAGTACTTC. Its translation: CSVGSSGAYEQYF.

This clonotype was seen more than once but under ten times. The chain has TRBV20-1 and TRBJ2-3, with D possibly TRBD2 on 6 matching bases. Deletions cut 1 base from V and 0 bases from J, with 23 bases between. CDR1 and CDR2 (germline): DFQATT, SNEGSKA (reference sequence). The CDR3 covers 19 residues. For the CDR3, the DNA is TGCAGTGCTAGAGCGTTAAGCCGGGAGCGGCCGTATAGCACAGATACGCAGTATTTT. Protein: CSARALSRERPYSTDTQYF.

The chain joins TRBV24-1 to TRBJ1-2; no clear D gene. In germline, CDR1 is KGHDR, CDR2 SFDVKD. The CDR3 runs 13 residues. V lost 4 bases and J 7 bases, leaving 12 bases between the germline ends. The CDR3 is CATSDQRRVGYTF. The CDR3 coding sequence is TGTGCCACCAGTGACCAGAGACGGGTTGGCTACACCTTC.

There are a few counts of this clonotype. This chain links TRBV5-1 with TRBJ1-3, with a weak D call TRBD1 (6 bases). Trimming shortened V by 0 bases and J by 3 bases, and 13 bases separated the two germline ends. The length of the CDR3 is 16 residues. Per the germline V gene, CDR1 is SGHRS and CDR2 is YFSETQ. The CDR3 region is CASSLVGGLGGNTIYF. CDR3 coding DNA: TGCGCCAGCAGCTTGGTCGGGGGGCTCGGTGGAAACACCATATATTTT.